This T cell receptor beta chain was observed in a study of shared clonotypes between healthy human individuals. Notes on the study in general: Relative to memory subsets, naive subsets generally showed larger estimated richness. Four donors shared approximately 5% of their naive CD4 clonotypes.

TCRdb's table, derived via immunoSEQ multiplex PCR, lists solely in-frame clones and lacks some. Of around 2.5 million clones in the sample, 80% to 95% were seen once. In regard to this clone: The antigen is not known.

V gave up 6 bases and J gave up 4 bases; unmatched junction bases: 11. The CDR3 length is 15 residues. Germline CDR1 reads MDHEN; CDR2 reads SYDVKM. This sequence was found in a man in his late teens or twenties in good health. Some clones in this sample may be carry-over from other donors' samples. The specimen sequenced was naive CD4+ T cells from PBMCs. The subset was: CD45RA+ positively selected. The chain uses TRBV28 and TRBJ1-1, with TRBD1 matching 7 bases. This CDR3 is CASSLTTGIGTEAFF. The DNA for the CDR3 is TGTGCCAGCAGCTTAACGACAGGGATCGGCACTGAAGCTTTCTTT.